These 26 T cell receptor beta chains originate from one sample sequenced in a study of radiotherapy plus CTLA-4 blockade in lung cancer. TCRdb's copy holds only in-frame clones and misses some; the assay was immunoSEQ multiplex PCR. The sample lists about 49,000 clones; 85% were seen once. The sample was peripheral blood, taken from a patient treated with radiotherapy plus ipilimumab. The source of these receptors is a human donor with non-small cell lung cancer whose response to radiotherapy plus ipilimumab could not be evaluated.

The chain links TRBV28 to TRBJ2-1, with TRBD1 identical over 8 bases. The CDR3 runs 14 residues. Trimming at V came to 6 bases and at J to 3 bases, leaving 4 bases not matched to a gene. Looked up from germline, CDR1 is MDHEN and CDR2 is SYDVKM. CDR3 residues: CASSRTGYYNEQFF. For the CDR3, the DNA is TGTGCCAGCAGCAGGACAGGGTACTACAATGAGCAGTTCTTC.

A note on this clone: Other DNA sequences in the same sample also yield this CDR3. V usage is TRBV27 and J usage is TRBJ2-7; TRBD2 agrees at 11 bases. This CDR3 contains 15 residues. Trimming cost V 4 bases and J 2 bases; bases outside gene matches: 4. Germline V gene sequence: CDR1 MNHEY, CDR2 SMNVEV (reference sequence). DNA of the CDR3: TGTGCCAGCAGTTACCGACTAGCGGGAACCTACGAGCAGTACTTC. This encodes CASSYRLAGTYEQYF.

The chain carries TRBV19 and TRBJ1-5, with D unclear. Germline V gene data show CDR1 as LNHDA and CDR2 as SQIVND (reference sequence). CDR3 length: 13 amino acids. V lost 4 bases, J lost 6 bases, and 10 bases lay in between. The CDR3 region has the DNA TGTGCCAGTAGTACCGGAGGAGTTCAGCCCCAGCATTTT. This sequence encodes CASSTGGVQPQHF.

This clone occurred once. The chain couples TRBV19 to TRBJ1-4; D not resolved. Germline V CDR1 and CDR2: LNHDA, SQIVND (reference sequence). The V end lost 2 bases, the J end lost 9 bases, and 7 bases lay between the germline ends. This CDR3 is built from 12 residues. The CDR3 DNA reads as TGTGCCAGTAGTATAAACACCCAAAAACTGTTTTTT. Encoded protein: CASSINTQKLFF.

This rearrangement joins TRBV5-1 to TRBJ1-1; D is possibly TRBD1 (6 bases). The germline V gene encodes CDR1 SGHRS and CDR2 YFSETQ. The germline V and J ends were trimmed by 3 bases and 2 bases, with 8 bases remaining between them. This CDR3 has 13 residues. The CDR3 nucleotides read TGCGCCAGCAGCTGGGGGACAAACACTGAAGCTTTCTTT. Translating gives CASSWGTNTEAFF.

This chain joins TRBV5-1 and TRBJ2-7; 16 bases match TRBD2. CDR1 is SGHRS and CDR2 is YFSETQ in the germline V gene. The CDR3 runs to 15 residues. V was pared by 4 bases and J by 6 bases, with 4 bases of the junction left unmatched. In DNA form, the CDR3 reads TGCGCCAGCAGCCAAGGGACTAGCGGGAGGGGCGAGCAGTACTTC. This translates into CASSQGTSGRGEQYF.

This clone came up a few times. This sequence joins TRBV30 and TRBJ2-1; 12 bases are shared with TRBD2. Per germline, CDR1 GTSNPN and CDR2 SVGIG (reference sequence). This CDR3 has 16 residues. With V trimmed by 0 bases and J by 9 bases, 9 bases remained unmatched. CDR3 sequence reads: CAWSVLGLAGGVEQFF. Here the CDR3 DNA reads TGTGCCTGGAGTGTATTAGGTCTAGCGGGAGGGGTTGAGCAGTTCTTC.

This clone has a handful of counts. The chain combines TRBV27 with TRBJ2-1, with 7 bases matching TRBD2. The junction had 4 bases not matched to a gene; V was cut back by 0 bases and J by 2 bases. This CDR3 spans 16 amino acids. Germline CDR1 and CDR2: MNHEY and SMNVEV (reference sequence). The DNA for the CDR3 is TGTGCCAGCAGTTTATCAGGGCGGGGGACCTACAATGAGCAGTTCTTC. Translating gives CASSLSGRGTYNEQFF.

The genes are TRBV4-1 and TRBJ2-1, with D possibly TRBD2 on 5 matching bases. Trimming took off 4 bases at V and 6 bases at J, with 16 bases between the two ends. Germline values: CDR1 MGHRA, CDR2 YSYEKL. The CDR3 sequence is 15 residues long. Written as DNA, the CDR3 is TGCGCCAGCAGCCCTCTGACTACGCCTCCCAATGAGCAGTTCTTC. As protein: CASSPLTTPPNEQFF.

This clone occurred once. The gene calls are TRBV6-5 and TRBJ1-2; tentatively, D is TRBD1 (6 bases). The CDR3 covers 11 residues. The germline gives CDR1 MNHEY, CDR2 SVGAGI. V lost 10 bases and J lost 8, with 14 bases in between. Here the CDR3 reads CAIRGLVGYTF. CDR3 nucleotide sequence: TGTGCCATCAGGGGACTTGTAGGCTACACCTTC.

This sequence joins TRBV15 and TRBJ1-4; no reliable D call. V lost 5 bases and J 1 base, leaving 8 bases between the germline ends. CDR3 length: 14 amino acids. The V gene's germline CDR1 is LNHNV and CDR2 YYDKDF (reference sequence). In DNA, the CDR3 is TGTGCCACCAGCCCGGGTGGAACTAATGAAAAACTGTTTTTT. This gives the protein CATSPGGTNEKLFF.

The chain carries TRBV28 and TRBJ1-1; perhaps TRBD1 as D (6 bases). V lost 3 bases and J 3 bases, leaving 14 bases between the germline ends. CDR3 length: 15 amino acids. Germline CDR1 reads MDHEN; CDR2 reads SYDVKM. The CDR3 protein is CASSFPRGGHTEAFF. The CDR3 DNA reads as TGTGCCAGCAGTTTCCCCCGGGGGGGGCACACTGAAGCTTTCTTT.

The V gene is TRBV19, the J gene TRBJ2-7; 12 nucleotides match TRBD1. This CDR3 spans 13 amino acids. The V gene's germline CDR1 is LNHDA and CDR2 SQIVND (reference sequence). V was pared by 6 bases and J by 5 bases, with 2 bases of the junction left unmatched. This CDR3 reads CASRGQGADEQYF. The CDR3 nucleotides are TGTGCCAGTAGGGGACAGGGGGCTGACGAGCAGTACTTC.

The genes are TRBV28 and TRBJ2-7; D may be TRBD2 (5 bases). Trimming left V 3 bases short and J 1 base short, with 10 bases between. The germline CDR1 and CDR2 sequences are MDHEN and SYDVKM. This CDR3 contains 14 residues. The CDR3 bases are TGTGCCAGCAGTTTCTTTCGGGAATCCTACGAGCAGTACTTC. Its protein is CASSFFRESYEQYF.

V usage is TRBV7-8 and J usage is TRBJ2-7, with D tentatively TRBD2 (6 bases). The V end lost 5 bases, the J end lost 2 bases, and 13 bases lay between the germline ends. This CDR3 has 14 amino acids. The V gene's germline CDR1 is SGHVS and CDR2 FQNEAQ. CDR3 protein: CASSTAGLAYEQYF. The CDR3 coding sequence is TGTGCCAGCAGCACAGCGGGCCTAGCCTACGAGCAGTACTTC.

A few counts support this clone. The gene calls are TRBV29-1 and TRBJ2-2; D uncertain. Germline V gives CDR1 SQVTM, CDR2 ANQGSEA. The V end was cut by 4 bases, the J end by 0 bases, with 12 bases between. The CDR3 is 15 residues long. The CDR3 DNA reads TGCAGCGTTGTGGTCGGAGCCACGAACACCGGGGAGCTGTTTTTT. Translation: CSVVVGATNTGELFF.

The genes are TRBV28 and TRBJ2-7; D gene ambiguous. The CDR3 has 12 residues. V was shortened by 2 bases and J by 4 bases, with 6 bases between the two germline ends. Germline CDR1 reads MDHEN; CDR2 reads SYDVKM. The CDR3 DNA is TGTGCCAGCAGTTTAAGCTTGTACGAGCAGTACTTC. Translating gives CASSLSLYEQYF.

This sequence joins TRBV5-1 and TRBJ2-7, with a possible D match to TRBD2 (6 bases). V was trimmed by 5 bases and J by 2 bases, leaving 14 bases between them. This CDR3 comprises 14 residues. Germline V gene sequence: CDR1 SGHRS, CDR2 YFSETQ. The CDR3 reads CASSWDPGAYEQYF. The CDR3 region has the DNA TGCGCCAGCAGTTGGGACCCGGGGGCCTACGAGCAGTACTTC.

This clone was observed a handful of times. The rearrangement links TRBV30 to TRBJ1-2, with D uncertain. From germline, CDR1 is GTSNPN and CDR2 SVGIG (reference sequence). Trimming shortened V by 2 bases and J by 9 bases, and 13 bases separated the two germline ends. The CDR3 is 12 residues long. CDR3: CAWSTSGVSYTF. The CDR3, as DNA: TGTGCCTGGAGTACCAGCGGGGTTAGCTACACCTTC.

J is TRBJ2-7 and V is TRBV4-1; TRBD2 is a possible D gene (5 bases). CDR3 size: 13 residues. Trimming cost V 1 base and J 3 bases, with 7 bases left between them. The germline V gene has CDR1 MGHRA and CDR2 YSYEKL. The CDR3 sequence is CASSQVGGYEQYF. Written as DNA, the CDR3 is TGCGCCAGCAGCCAAGTTGGAGGCTACGAGCAGTACTTC.

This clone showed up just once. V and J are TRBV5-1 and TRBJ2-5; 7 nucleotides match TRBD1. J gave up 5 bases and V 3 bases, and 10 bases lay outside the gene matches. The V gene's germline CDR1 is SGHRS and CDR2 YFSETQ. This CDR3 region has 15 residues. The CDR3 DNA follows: TGCGCCAGCAGCTCGGGACAGAGCCAACGGGAGACCCAGTACTTC. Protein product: CASSSGQSQRETQYF.

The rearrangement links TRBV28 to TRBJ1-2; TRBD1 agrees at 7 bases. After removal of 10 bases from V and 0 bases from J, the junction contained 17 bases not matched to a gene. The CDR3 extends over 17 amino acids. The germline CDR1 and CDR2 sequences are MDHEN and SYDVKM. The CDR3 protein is CAILALTGRYPNYGYTF. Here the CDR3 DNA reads TGTGCCATCCTAGCTTTGACAGGGCGTTATCCTAACTATGGCTACACCTTC.

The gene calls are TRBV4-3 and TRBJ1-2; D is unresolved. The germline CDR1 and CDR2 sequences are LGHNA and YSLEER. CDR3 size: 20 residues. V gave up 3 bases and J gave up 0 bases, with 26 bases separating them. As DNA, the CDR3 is TGCGCCAGCAGCCAGGGAGTAAGCCTAGTTACGGTCCAGCCTAACTATGGCTACACCTTC. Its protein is CASSQGVSLVTVQPNYGYTF.

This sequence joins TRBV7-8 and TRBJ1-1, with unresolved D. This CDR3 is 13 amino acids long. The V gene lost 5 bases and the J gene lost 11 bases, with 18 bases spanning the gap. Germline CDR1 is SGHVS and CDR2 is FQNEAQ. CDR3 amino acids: CASSLQGLRLAFF. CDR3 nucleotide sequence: TGTGCCAGCAGCCTACAAGGCCTCAGACTGGCTTTCTTT.

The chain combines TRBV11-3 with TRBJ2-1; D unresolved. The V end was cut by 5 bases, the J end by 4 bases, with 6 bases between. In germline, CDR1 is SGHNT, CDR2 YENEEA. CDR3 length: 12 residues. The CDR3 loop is CASSQRYNEQFF. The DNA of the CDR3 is TGTGCCAGCAGCCAGCGATACAATGAGCAGTTCTTC.

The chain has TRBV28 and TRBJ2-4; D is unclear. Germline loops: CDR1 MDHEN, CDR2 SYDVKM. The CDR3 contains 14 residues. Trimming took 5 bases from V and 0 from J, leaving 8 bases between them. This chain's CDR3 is CASSRALAKNIQYF. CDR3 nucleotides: TGTGCCAGCAGTCGAGCTCTAGCCAAAAACATTCAGTACTTC.